The 9 T cell receptor beta chains presented below share a single source sample, sequenced in a study of beta chain features in type 1 diabetes. TCRB transcripts that were expressed got sequenced, as all of the isolated RNA had been reverse transcribed. TCRdb keeps only in-frame clones here, not all; method: immunoSEQ multiplex PCR. The data hold 150,000 to 200,000 clones, with approximately 9.1% observed a single time. Source material: central memory CD4+ T cells from blood. These receptors came from a woman in her late teens or twenties in good health.

V gene TRBV2 combines with J gene TRBJ1-6; the D gene is possibly TRBD1 (5 bases). Germline loops: CDR1 SNHLY, CDR2 FYNNEI. The CDR3 contains 14 residues. Trimming took off 4 bases at V and 10 bases at J, with 14 bases between the two ends. CDR3 in amino acids: CASSVDSLGSPLHF. For the CDR3, the DNA is TGTGCCAGCAGTGTCGACAGCCTCGGCTCACCCCTCCACTTT.

The V call is TRBV10-3, the J call TRBJ1-6, with 7 nucleotides matching TRBD1. J lost 2 bases, V lost 6 bases, and 4 bases had no gene match. The CDR3 covers 15 residues. CDR1 is ENHRY and CDR2 is SYGVKD in the germline V gene. This CDR3 is CAIRPTGAYNSPLHF. CDR3 DNA: TGTGCCATCAGACCAACAGGGGCCTATAATTCACCCCTCCACTTT.

The chain has TRBV5-1 and TRBJ2-7, with D perhaps matching TRBD2 (6 bases). This CDR3 is 14 amino acids long. Germline V gives CDR1 SGHRS, CDR2 YFSETQ. Trimming removed 3 bases at V and 2 bases at J, with 12 bases between. The CDR3 region has the DNA TGCGCCAGCAGCTCCGCTAGCGCGGCCTACGAGCAGTACTTC. Translating it yields CASSSASAAYEQYF.

This clone was detected a few times. The V and J genes are TRBV30 and TRBJ2-1; D perhaps matches TRBD1 (6 bases). The CDR3 has 12 amino acids. Germline CDR1 GTSNPN, CDR2 SVGIG (reference sequence). Trimming took 5 bases from V and 9 from J, leaving 14 bases between them. CDR3 coding DNA: TGTGCCTGGGGTAGACAGGCGGCTGAGCAGTTCTTC. Residues: CAWGRQAAEQFF.

The chain couples TRBV6-1 to TRBJ1-6; unclear D gene. V lost 3 bases and J lost 0, with 9 bases in between. The CDR3 consists of 16 residues. Germline V gene data show CDR1 as MNHNS and CDR2 as SASEGT. The CDR3, as DNA: TGTGCCAGCAGTGACAGCGGAACCTCCTATAATTCACCCCTCCACTTT. It translates to CASSDSGTSYNSPLHF.

This chain links TRBV29-1 with TRBJ1-2; D unresolved. V was shortened by 8 bases and J by 4 bases, with 20 bases between the two germline ends. Germline CDR1 and CDR2: SQVTM and ANQGSEA. The CDR3 extends over 14 amino acids. Here the CDR3 reads CSTYSGPYLYGYTF. The CDR3 DNA is TGCAGCACCTACTCGGGTCCTTACCTCTATGGCTACACCTTC.

The CDR3, as DNA: TGCGCCAGCAGCACTCCAGGGGGCAACACCGGGGAGCTGTTTTTT. It specifies CASSTPGGNTGELFF. The rearrangement joins TRBV5-1 to TRBJ2-2; 8 bases align to TRBD1. Germline CDR1 is SGHRS and CDR2 is YFSETQ. Trimming took 4 bases from V and 2 from J; bases not matched to a gene: 4. This CDR3 has 15 amino acids.

This clone was detected a few times. The gene calls are TRBV6-5 and TRBJ2-1, with 8 bases identical to TRBD2. The CDR3 length is 15 residues. Germline V lookup: CDR1 MNHEY, CDR2 SVGAGI. Losses at the gene ends were 5 bases for V and 3 bases for J; bases not matched to a gene: 6. CDR3 sequence: CASSQPGLGYNEQFF. Written as DNA, the CDR3 is TGTGCCAGCAGTCAACCGGGACTAGGCTACAATGAGCAGTTCTTC.

This clone was counted between two and nine times. The chain recombines TRBV7-2 with TRBJ1-2; D gene uncertain. Germline V gene lookup returns CDR1 SGHTA and CDR2 FQGNSA. V gave up 0 bases and J gave up 4 bases, with 3 bases separating them. The length of the CDR3 is 12 residues. CDR3 amino acids: CASSLASYGYTF. CDR3 nucleotide sequence: TGTGCCAGCAGCTTAGCCAGCTATGGCTACACCTTC.